This T cell receptor (beta chain) came from a study of monozygotic twins with inflammatory bowel disease. TCRdb reanalyzed the 5' RACE reads and collapses them to one entry per CDR3 protein, without DNA. The sample features 330,000 or so distinct CDR3 sequences, with approximately 2% in its top ten. Whole blood served as the source of total RNA, and no T cell sorting took place. Points on this clonotype: Its antigen is undetermined.

The V gene's germline CDR1 is MNHEY and CDR2 SVGAGI. The CDR3 spans 18 residues. Study results and caveats: The sharing of clonotypes with others was lower in IBD patients than in healthy twins, especially with disease activity.

The TCR originated in a human donor with ulcerative colitis or Crohn's disease, or a healthy co-twin of an affected twin (not recorded which). The source material was blood. The chain is built from TRBV6-5 and TRBJ2-3; TCRdb calls TRBD2, which cannot be checked without DNA. This CDR3 is CASSYGRGGALSTDTQYF.